Listed here are 27 T cell receptor beta chains from one sample, sequenced in a study of T cells in women clearing cervical HPV infection. Repertoires were generated with immunoSEQ multiplex PCR, while TCRdb's copy carries only in-frame clones and drops some. This sample's clone table lists tens of thousands of clones. The sequencing sample was made of blood buffy coat. The source of these receptors is a woman aged 18-69 years with a cervical HPV16 infection that either progressed to CIN3+ or cleared (not recorded which).

For this clone: The read ends 3 residues early relative to the CDR3; the germline J gene fills the gap. V and J are TRBV6-2 or TRBV6-3 and TRBJ1-1, with TRBD1 matching 11 bases. Looked up from germline, CDR1 is MNHEY and CDR2 is SVGEGT. The CDR3 length is 15 residues. CDR3: CASRPRRWGQGDAFF. CDR3 DNA (partial): TGTGCCAGCAGACCGCGACGGTGGGGACAGGGGGAT.

The sequenced CDR3 bases are TGTGCCAGCTCACCGGCTGGGGGCGGAAGAACTGAA. It encodes CASSPAGGGRTE. The full CDR3 reads CASSPAGGGRTEAFF. The chain is built from TRBV18 and TRBJ1-1; D may be TRBD1 (6 bases). The read finishes 3 residues shy of the CDR3 end, and the germline J gene is used to complete it. CDR3 size: 15 residues. V gave up 3 bases and J gave up 5 bases, with 16 bases separating them. Per germline, CDR1 KGHSH and CDR2 LQKENI.

With respect to this clone: The read is 3 residues too short to cover the CDR3 end, so that end is filled in from the germline J gene. The genes are TRBV20-1 and TRBJ2-1; TRBD1 aligns across 7 bases. V shed 3 bases and J 3 bases; nucleotides not matched to a gene: 8. CDR1 DFQATT and CDR2 SNEGSKA come from the germline V gene (reference sequence). The CDR3 totals 15 residues. The sequenced part of the CDR3 DNA is TGCAGTGCTAGTGGGACAGACAATTTCTACAATGAG. Translated, it gives CSASGTDNFYNE. The whole CDR3 reads CSASGTDNFYNEQFF.

As regards this clone: One junction end does not reproduce the germline sequence, and a read error may be involved. The DNA ends 3 residues before the CDR3 does, and the rest of the CDR3 is filled in from the germline J gene. The chain links TRBV10-1 to TRBJ2-5; maybe TRBD2 (6 bases). Germline V gives CDR1 WNHNN, CDR2 SYGVQD (reference sequence). This CDR3 has 15 amino acids. The covered CDR3 bases are TGCGCCAGCAGTCCCCACAGCGGGTACCAAGGGACC. Its translation is CASSPHSGYQGT. The full CDR3 protein reads CASSPHSGYQGTQYF.

On this clone itself: Read coverage stops 3 residues before the CDR3 terminus; the germline J gene supplies the remainder. The J gene is TRBJ2-1, the V gene TRBV12-3 or TRBV12-4; D gene uncertain. Trimming shortened V by 1 base and J by 6 bases, and 7 bases separated the two germline ends. The CDR3 length is 13 residues. The CDR3 loop is CASSLGESNEQFF. The sequenced part of the CDR3 DNA is TGTGCCAGCAGTTTAGGCGAATCCAATGAG.

As for this clone: The read halts 3 residues ahead of the CDR3 end, with the missing end drawn from the germline J gene. This sequence joins TRBV5-1 and TRBJ2-7; 11 nucleotides match TRBD1. Germline CDR1 SGHRS, CDR2 YFSETQ. This CDR3 has 14 residues. Germline trimming cut 7 bases from V and 3 bases from J; bases unmatched to any gene: 6. The CDR3 sequence is CASGIGTGGYEQYF. The part of the CDR3 DNA that was read is TGCGCCAGCGGTATCGGGACAGGGGGCTACGAG.

In regard to this clone: Coverage ceases 3 residues before the CDR3 finishes, and the germline J gene fills in the end. This rearrangement joins TRBV29-1 to TRBJ1-3; possible D gene TRBD1, 5 bases. The CDR3 extends over 18 amino acids. Germline assignment: CDR1 SQVTM and CDR2 ANQGSEA. The ends were cut back, 6 bases at V and 0 bases at J, with 24 bases in the middle. CDR3 sequence reads: CSVESKSTRGSSGNTIYF. The sequenced CDR3 bases are TGCAGCGTAGAGTCTAAGTCTACGAGGGGAAGCTCTGGAAACACC.

Comments on this clone: The CDR3 end lies 3 residues beyond the end of the read and is filled in from the germline J gene. The chain couples TRBV2 to TRBJ1-1; 9 positions agree with TRBD1. V lost 6 bases and J lost 1; bases outside the gene matches: 6. The CDR3 contains 15 residues. Germline V CDR1 and CDR2: SNHLY, FYNNEI. The CDR3 bases that were read are TGTGCCAGCAGAGAGGACAGGGGCGGGAACACTGAA. As protein: CASREDRGGNTE. The full CDR3 reads CASREDRGGNTEAFF. Variable domain in full (rest from reference TRBV2 and TRBJ1-1): EPEVTQTPSHQVTQMGQEVILRCVPISNHLYFYWYRQILGQKVEFLVSFYNNEISEKSEIFDDQFSVERPDGSNFTLKIRSTKLEDSAMYFCASREDRGGNTEAFFGQGTRLTVV.

Regarding this clone: The missing CDR3 end, 3 residues past where the read stops, is filled in from the germline J gene. This chain joins TRBV2 and TRBJ2-5, with 8 bases lining up with TRBD2. The CDR3 has 16 residues. V shed 1 base and J 4 bases; nucleotides not matched to a gene: 8. Germline V gene lookup returns CDR1 SNHLY and CDR2 FYNNEI. The DNA read from the CDR3 is TGTGCCAGCAGTGAAGGGGTAGCGGGAAACTTAGAGACC. This encodes CASSEGVAGNLET. From start to end, the CDR3 is CASSEGVAGNLETQYF.

Details on this clone: The read terminates 3 residues before the CDR3 end, so the remaining end is supplied by the germline J gene. The chain uses TRBV7-2 and TRBJ2-5; TRBD2 matches 9 bases. With V trimmed by 6 bases and J by 4 bases, 9 bases remained unmatched. In germline, CDR1 is SGHTA, CDR2 FQGNSA. This CDR3 comprises 15 residues. The covered CDR3 bases are TGTGCCAGCAGGAGGTCTAGCGGGACGGTAGAGACC. Translated, it gives CASRRSSGTVET. In full, the CDR3 is CASRRSSGTVETQYF.

CDR3 sequence: CASTPLGGYQPQYF. The DNA read from the CDR3 is TGTGCCAGTACCCCCTTAGGGGGATATCAGCCG. This sequence joins TRBV19 and TRBJ2-3, with D possibly TRBD1 on 6 matching bases. The CDR3 end is not reached by the read, which stops 3 residues before it; the germline J gene fills it in. The CDR3 covers 14 residues. Germline loops: CDR1 LNHDA, CDR2 SQIVND (reference sequence).

To note about this clone: The read terminates 3 residues ahead of where the CDR3 ends, so the germline J gene completes it. The chain links TRBV7-8 to TRBJ2-7, with 7 bases fitting TRBD2. The length of the CDR3 is 17 residues. V lost 1 base and J lost 2; bases outside the gene matches: 11. Germline V lookup: CDR1 SGHVS, CDR2 FQNEAQ. CDR3 sequence: CASSLVYARTRPYEQYF. Partial CDR3 DNA: TGTGCCAGCAGCTTAGTCTATGCCCGGACTAGGCCCTACGAG.

Details on this clone: The CDR3 end is not reached by the read, which stops 3 residues before it; the germline J gene fills it in. The chain couples TRBV11-2 to TRBJ1-2, with TRBD1 matching over 8 bases. CDR3 length: 13 residues. Germline values: CDR1 SGHAT, CDR2 FQNNGV. The DNA read from the CDR3 is TGTGCCAGCAGCCCCGGACAGGGTGAAGGC. Translation gives CASSPGQGEG. The whole CDR3 sequence reads CASSPGQGEGYTF.

A word on this clone: Coverage ceases 3 residues before the CDR3 finishes, and the germline J gene fills in the end. The chain joins TRBV6-1 to TRBJ2-7; possibly TRBD2 for D (6 bases). CDR1 is MNHNS and CDR2 is SASEGT in the germline V gene. CDR3 length equals 14 residues. The V end was cut by 4 bases, the J end by 3 bases, with 13 bases between. CDR3 DNA, as far as it was read: TGTGCCAGCAGTGTCGGGACTTCAAGCTACGAG. This encodes CASSVGTSSYE. The entire CDR3 reads CASSVGTSSYEQYF.

In regard to this clone: The read falls 3 residues short of the CDR3 end, and the missing part is taken from the germline J gene. The chain uses TRBV24-1 and TRBJ2-1; 12 nucleotides align to TRBD2. The CDR3 is 15 residues long. The V segment lost 3 bases and the J segment 8 bases; nucleotides outside the gene matches: 4. Germline CDR1 reads KGHDR; CDR2 reads SFDVKD. CDR3 sequence reads: CATSDVGLAGYEQFF. The covered CDR3 bases are TGTGCCACCAGTGATGTGGGACTAGCGGGCTATGAG.

CDR3 sequence reads: CASSHPDRVYEQYF. CDR3 bases read: TGTGCCAGCAGCCACCCGGACAGGGTTTACGAG. The chain recombines TRBV14 with TRBJ2-7, with 8 nucleotides matching TRBD1. Sequencing ends 3 residues short of the CDR3 end; the germline J gene provides the rest. The junction had 5 bases not matched to a gene; V was cut back by 3 bases and J by 4 bases. CDR3 length: 14 residues. Germline lookup yields CDR1 SGHDN and CDR2 FVKESK.

A remark on this clone: The sequenced fragment ends 3 residues before the CDR3 boundary, so the rest is inferred from the germline J gene. The chain uses TRBV29-1 and TRBJ2-5; unclear D gene. This CDR3 is 12 amino acids long. Germline V CDR1 and CDR2: SQVTM, ANQGSEA. With 8 bases removed from V and 0 bases from J, the gap between germline ends came to 10 bases. The CDR3 DNA, read in part, is TGCAGCTTTTACGGGTACCAAGAGACC. This sequence encodes CSFYGYQET. The entire CDR3 is CSFYGYQETQYF.

Details on this clone: Read coverage stops 3 residues before the CDR3 terminus; the germline J gene supplies the remainder. This chain connects TRBV29-1 to TRBJ2-1, with 7 nucleotides matching TRBD2. The germline V gene has CDR1 SQVTM and CDR2 ANQGSEA. J gave up 0 bases and V 6 bases, and 5 bases lay outside the gene matches. The CDR3 runs 14 residues. CDR3 bases read: TGCAGCGTCCGGGGAGGGAGCTCCTACAATGAG. This translates into CSVRGGSSYNE. The complete CDR3 reads CSVRGGSSYNEQFF.

With regard to this clone: The junction departs from the called germline gene at one end, perhaps through a read error. The observed sequence ends 3 residues before the CDR3 terminus, with the missing tail filled in from the germline J gene. This CDR3 is also generated by other DNA sequences in the sample. J is TRBJ1-3 and V is TRBV5-1; a weak D match, TRBD1 (5 bases). Germline CDR1 SGHRS, CDR2 YFSETQ. The CDR3 is 18 residues long. The CDR3 DNA, read in part, is TGCGCCAGCAGCTTGGATGGACACAGCTCTGGGACTGGAAACACG. Protein sequence: CASSLDGHSSGTGNT. The whole CDR3 is CASSLDGHSSGTGNTIYF.

As for this clone: The read finishes 3 residues shy of the CDR3 end, and the germline J gene is used to complete it. The rearrangement uses TRBV18 and TRBJ1-4; 7 bases fit TRBD1. After removal of 1 base from V and 0 bases from J, the junction contained 5 bases not matched to a gene. The CDR3 loop spans 17 amino acids. The germline V gene encodes CDR1 KGHSH and CDR2 LQKENI. The CDR3 loop reads CASSPRRDSSTNEKLFF. CDR3 bases read: TGTGCCAGCTCACCACGGCGGGACAGTTCAACTAATGAAAAA.

For this clone: Read data end 3 residues before the CDR3 end; the end is taken from the germline J gene. The genes are TRBV5-1 and TRBJ2-7, with TRBD2 matching over 11 bases. In germline, CDR1 is SGHRS, CDR2 YFSETQ. V was pared by 3 bases and J by 6 bases, with 8 bases of the junction left unmatched. The CDR3 sequence is 15 residues long. This CDR3 reads CASSYYSGRAAEQYF. CDR3 DNA, as far as it was read: TGCGCCAGCAGCTATTATAGCGGGAGGGCGGCCGAG.

A word on this clone: The read finishes 3 residues shy of the CDR3 end, and the germline J gene is used to complete it. The V call is TRBV2, the J call TRBJ1-2; 10 bases are a match to TRBD1. V dropped 5 bases and J dropped 1; count of bases not matched to a gene: 4. The germline V gene encodes CDR1 SNHLY and CDR2 FYNNEI. The CDR3 is 15 amino acids. The CDR3 bases that were read are TGTGCCAGCAGTCCTGACAGGGGGCTTAACTATGGC. It specifies CASSPDRGLNYG. The entire CDR3 reads CASSPDRGLNYGYTF.

Regarding this clone: The DNA ends 3 residues before the CDR3 does, and the rest of the CDR3 is filled in from the germline J gene. The chain joins TRBV20-1 to TRBJ1-1; D is unclear. The CDR3 has 11 amino acids. CDR1 and CDR2 (germline): DFQATT, SNEGSKA (reference sequence). V was clipped by 6 bases and J by 5 bases, with 10 bases between them. The CDR3 loop reads CSAPYITEAFF. Partial CDR3 DNA: TGCAGTGCCCCTTATATAACTGAA.

Its frequency marks this clone as medium-sized (0.01 to 0.1%). The CDR3 end lies 3 residues beyond the end of the read and is filled in from the germline J gene. This sequence joins TRBV30 and TRBJ2-3, with D perhaps given as TRBD1 or TRBD2 (5 bases each). The CDR3 is made up of 13 amino acids. In germline, CDR1 is GTSNPN, CDR2 SVGIG (reference sequence). The CDR3 sequence: CAWSVLQGVTQYF. Partial CDR3 DNA: TGTGCCTGGAGTGTTCTCCAGGGAGTCACG.

Note on this clone: The read terminates 3 residues before the CDR3 end, so the remaining end is supplied by the germline J gene. The chain links TRBV18 to TRBJ1-1, with 8 positions matching TRBD1. This CDR3 is built from 17 residues. With V trimmed by 2 bases and J by 6 bases, 14 bases remained unmatched. The germline CDR1 and CDR2 sequences are KGHSH and LQKENI. The sequenced CDR3 bases are TGTGCCAGCTCACCATGGACAGGGCGGGCTTCGGCTGCTGAA. This encodes CASSPWTGRASAAE. The CDR3 reads in full as CASSPWTGRASAAEAFF.

A remark on this clone: Mismatch with germline at one junction end may stem from a read error. The read terminates 3 residues before the CDR3 end, so the remaining end is supplied by the germline J gene. V is TRBV4-2 and J is TRBJ2-7; TRBD2 agrees at 9 bases. This CDR3 region has 15 residues. Germline V gene sequence: CDR1 LGHNA, CDR2 YNFKEQ. The chain's CDR3 is CASSQEGLAGYEQYF. CDR3 DNA (partial): TGCGCCAGCAGCCAAGAGGGTCTAGCGGGGTACGAG.

For this clone: The CDR3 goes on 3 residues after the read ends, and that part is filled in from the germline J gene. The chain has TRBV20-1 and TRBJ2-7; a possible D gene is TRBD1 (7 bases). The ends were cut back, 0 bases at V and 3 bases at J, with 12 bases in the middle. CDR1 is DFQATT, CDR2 SNEGSKA, per germline (reference sequence). CDR3 length equals 14 residues. The part of the CDR3 DNA that was read is TGCAGTGCTAGAGACCCCCAGGGGGGCTACGAG. Its protein is CSARDPQGGYE. The whole CDR3 reads CSARDPQGGYEQYF.